The 26 T cell receptor beta chains presented below share a single source sample, sequenced in a study of T cell responses to AZD1222 COVID-19 vaccine. Assay: immunoSEQ multiplex PCR; the TCRdb copy retains only in-frame clones and omits some. The top ten clones hold 6.5% to 10% of a sample with approximately 100,000 clones, 90% of them seen once. The sample was peripheral blood, taken 28 days after the second AZD1222 dose. All receptors derive from an adult who received the AZD1222 COVID-19 vaccine.

The genes are TRBV7-2 and TRBJ1-5; no firm D call. This CDR3 contains 12 residues. Germline V gene data show CDR1 as SGHTA and CDR2 as FQGNSA. Trimming left V 3 bases short and J 6 bases short, with 6 bases between. CDR3 residues: CASSFLGQPQHF. The CDR3 DNA sequence: TGTGCCAGCAGCTTTCTGGGTCAGCCCCAGCATTTT. The whole variable domain, remainder taken from reference TRBV7-2 and TRBJ1-5, is GAGVSQSPSNKVTEKGKDVELRCDPISGHTALYWYRQSLGQGLEFLIYFQGNSAPDKSGLPSDRFSAERTGGSVSTLTIQRTQQEDSAVYLCASSFLGQPQHFGDGTRLSIL.

This chain connects TRBV5-1 to TRBJ2-3, with D possibly called TRBD1 or TRBD2 (5 bases each). With 4 bases removed from V and 1 base from J, the gap between germline ends came to 16 bases. Per germline, CDR1 SGHRS and CDR2 YFSETQ. This CDR3 has 16 amino acids. The DNA for the CDR3 is TGCGCCAGCAGCGGGACCGTGGGGATCGGCACAGATACGCAGTATTTT. Amino acids: CASSGTVGIGTDTQYF.

The chain uses TRBV20-1 and TRBJ2-7; possibly TRBD1 for D (6 bases). V was trimmed by 3 bases and J by 5 bases, leaving 17 bases between them. In germline, CDR1 is DFQATT, CDR2 SNEGSKA (reference sequence). The CDR3 extends over 14 amino acids. CDR3 bases: TGCAGTGCTAGTCCCGGGACATTGGGGGACGAGCAGTACTTC. The encoded protein is CSASPGTLGDEQYF.

The rearrangement links TRBV11-1 to TRBJ1-6, with D perhaps TRBD1 (6 bases). The CDR3 is 14 residues long. Trimming removed 3 bases at V and 5 bases at J, with 8 bases between. In germline, CDR1 is SGHAT, CDR2 FQDESV (reference sequence). DNA for the CDR3: TGTGCCAGCAGCTTTGGGGGGCATAATTCACCCCTCCACTTT. Protein sequence: CASSFGGHNSPLHF.

V gene TRBV4-3 combines with J gene TRBJ2-7, with TRBD2 identical over 7 bases. This CDR3 has 15 amino acids. Germline V CDR1 and CDR2: LGHNA, YSLEER. With V trimmed by 3 bases and J by 4 bases, 9 bases remained unmatched. Here the CDR3 reads CASSHEAGQAYEQYF. In DNA form, the CDR3 reads TGCGCCAGCAGCCACGAAGCGGGGCAGGCGTACGAGCAGTACTTC.

CDR3 sequence reads: CASSRGQGGDQPQHF. The CDR3 coding sequence is TGTGCCAGTAGTAGGGGGCAGGGAGGCGATCAGCCCCAGCATTTT. V usage is TRBV19 and J usage is TRBJ1-5; tentative D call: TRBD1 (6 bases). Germline V gene lookup returns CDR1 LNHDA and CDR2 SQIVND (reference sequence). V was trimmed by 4 bases and J by 5 bases, leaving 15 bases between them. This CDR3 region has 15 residues.

The chain is built from TRBV19 and TRBJ1-1; no clear D gene. Germline-derived CDR1 and CDR2 are LNHDA and SQIVND (reference sequence). The CDR3 covers 14 residues. V gave up 5 bases and J gave up 1 base, with 11 bases separating them. CDR3 nucleotide sequence: TGTGCCAGTAGTCAAACGCGGAAGAACACTGAAGCTTTCTTT. Its translation is CASSQTRKNTEAFF.

This sequence joins TRBV6-5 and TRBJ1-5; TRBD1 aligns across 8 bases. The CDR3 has 13 residues. Trimming took 5 bases from V and 6 from J; bases not matched to a gene: 3. Germline values: CDR1 MNHEY, CDR2 SVGAGI. The CDR3 nucleotides read TGTGCCAGCAGTCGGACAGGGTCTCAGCCCCAGCATTTT. It encodes CASSRTGSQPQHF.

In this sample, this clone turned up once. The chain employs TRBV2 and TRBJ1-3, with unresolved D. The CDR3 runs to 15 residues. V lost 4 bases and J 3 bases, leaving 13 bases between the germline ends. Germline CDR1 and CDR2: SNHLY and FYNNEI. The DNA for the CDR3 is TGTGCCAGCAGTGCGTCGGGCTTGGGTGGAAACACCATATATTTT. It translates to CASSASGLGGNTIYF.

The chain joins TRBV11-2 to TRBJ1-2; D is ambiguous. This CDR3 region has 13 residues. Trimming took 5 bases from V and 4 from J, leaving 11 bases between them. Germline CDR1 SGHAT, CDR2 FQNNGV. CDR3 DNA: TGTGCCAGCAGCGAGGGCCCAACCTATGGCTACACCTTC. This encodes CASSEGPTYGYTF.

This clone was seen once. The genes are TRBV10-2 and TRBJ1-1; D gene ambiguous. The germline V gene has CDR1 WSHSY and CDR2 SAAADI. Trimming shortened V by 6 bases and J by 8 bases, and 13 bases separated the two germline ends. CDR3 length equals 12 residues. CDR3 amino acids: CASSGEALEAFF. Written as DNA, the CDR3 is TGCGCCAGCAGCGGAGAGGCCCTCGAAGCTTTCTTT.

This sequence joins TRBV6-2 or TRBV6-3 and TRBJ1-6; D is uncertain. CDR3 length: 14 amino acids. V gave up 8 bases and J gave up 5 bases, with 13 bases separating them. Germline values: CDR1 MNHEY, CDR2 SVGEGT. Here the CDR3 DNA reads TGTGCCAGCGGTTCCAGGATCGATAATTCACCCCTCCACTTT. As protein: CASGSRIDNSPLHF.

V is TRBV14 and J is TRBJ2-7; 7 positions match TRBD2. Germline loops: CDR1 SGHDN, CDR2 FVKESK. The CDR3 is 14 residues long. Trimming at V came to 4 bases and at J to 2 bases, leaving 5 bases not matched to a gene. CDR3 sequence (DNA): TGTGCCAGCAGCCGTGCTAGCGGAACCTACGAGCAGTACTTC. As protein: CASSRASGTYEQYF.

V and J are TRBV5-6 and TRBJ2-7; unclear D gene. The CDR3 consists of 15 residues. The V end was cut by 0 bases, the J end by 3 bases, with 13 bases between. Germline V gene lookup returns CDR1 SGHDT and CDR2 YYEEEE. CDR3: CASSLAAGPIYEQYF. CDR3 in DNA: TGTGCCAGCAGCTTGGCCGCAGGACCGATCTACGAGCAGTACTTC.

The V and J genes are TRBV30 and TRBJ1-6; D gene uncertain. The CDR3 covers 14 residues. Per the germline V gene, CDR1 is GTSNPN and CDR2 is SVGIG (reference sequence). The germline V and J ends were trimmed by 0 bases and 7 bases, with 10 bases remaining between them. The CDR3 region is CAWSVGRLNSPLHF. CDR3 DNA sequence: TGTGCCTGGAGTGTAGGCCGGCTAAATTCACCCCTCCACTTT.

The genes are TRBV7-8 and TRBJ1-1; D perhaps matches TRBD1 (5 bases). The germline V and J ends were trimmed by 4 bases and 10 bases, with 16 bases remaining between them. Germline V gene lookup returns CDR1 SGHVS and CDR2 FQNEAQ. The length of the CDR3 is 13 residues. CDR3 residues: CASSSTRQQAAFF. CDR3 bases: TGTGCCAGCAGCTCCACCCGACAGCAGGCAGCTTTCTTT.

The rearrangement uses TRBV5-6 and TRBJ2-7, with D perhaps TRBD2 (5 bases). CDR1 and CDR2 (germline): SGHDT, YYEEEE. The CDR3 is 13 residues long. Trimming took 4 bases from V and 4 from J, leaving 12 bases between them. CDR3 nucleotides: TGTGCCAGCAGCCCGAGCGGTCGGTACGAGCAGTACTTC. It yields the protein CASSPSGRYEQYF.

This clone was seen a single time. The rearrangement uses TRBV21-1 and TRBJ2-1; the D segment call TRBD1 is taken from the table without a DNA check. TRBV21-1 is termed a pseudogene. This CDR3 is 15 amino acids long. The DNA for the CDR3 is TGTGCCAGCAGCAAAGCCAGGGTTGGGGACAATGAGCAGTTCTTC. Its translation is CASSKARVGDNEQFF.

The chain recombines TRBV4-3 with TRBJ1-2, with D unclear. V lost 0 bases and J lost 10, with 18 bases in between. The CDR3 is made up of 15 amino acids. Germline V gene sequence: CDR1 LGHNA, CDR2 YSLEER. The CDR3 sequence: CASSQDVVNPGDYTF. The CDR3 coding sequence is TGCGCCAGCAGCCAAGATGTGGTTAACCCCGGTGACTACACCTTC.

In its sample, this clone was seen a few times. The rearrangement uses TRBV7-9 and TRBJ1-2; TRBD1 aligns across 7 bases. J lost 5 bases, V lost 5 bases, and 11 bases had no gene match. From germline, CDR1 is SEHNR and CDR2 FQNEAQ (reference sequence). CDR3 length: 15 residues. CDR3 DNA sequence: TGTGCCAGCAGCCCATGGGACAGCCGACTTTATGGCTACACCTTC. Encoded protein: CASSPWDSRLYGYTF.

J is TRBJ1-2 and V is TRBV29-1, with D hard to call. The ends were cut back, 4 bases at V and 7 bases at J, with 10 bases in the middle. CDR1 SQVTM and CDR2 ANQGSEA come from the germline V gene. The length of the CDR3 is 11 residues. CDR3 sequence (DNA): TGCAGCGTTGGCAGGACGAGTGGCTACACCTTC. It yields the protein CSVGRTSGYTF.

The chain joins TRBV7-2 to TRBJ1-6; possible D gene TRBD1, 5 bases. The V gene's germline CDR1 is SGHTA and CDR2 FQGNSA. This CDR3 comprises 18 residues. Trimming pared 8 bases from V and 4 bases from J, leaving 24 bases between. The CDR3 loop reads CASASARGGLSYNSPLHF. As DNA, the CDR3 is TGTGCCAGCGCCTCGGCCCGGGGCGGGCTTAGTTATAATTCACCCCTCCACTTT.

The gene calls are TRBV7-9 and TRBJ1-1; weak D call: TRBD1 (5 bases). The germline gives CDR1 SEHNR, CDR2 FQNEAQ (reference sequence). The CDR3 covers 14 residues. V was trimmed by 2 bases and J by 4 bases, leaving 11 bases between them. The CDR3 here is CASSLSAGSTEAFF. Written as DNA, the CDR3 is TGTGCCAGCAGCTTAAGTGCAGGGAGCACTGAAGCTTTCTTT.

V and J are TRBV15 and TRBJ2-2; 9 bases map to TRBD1. This CDR3 is 15 amino acids long. Unmatched junction bases numbered 5, after V lost 5 bases and J lost 4 bases. The germline V gene encodes CDR1 LNHNV and CDR2 YYDKDF (reference sequence). CDR3 nucleotide sequence: TGTGCCACCAGCTGGGACAGGGCGGCCACCGGGGAGCTGTTTTTT. This gives the protein CATSWDRAATGELFF.

The chain combines TRBV15 with TRBJ2-3, with a possible D match to TRBD1 (6 bases). The CDR3 loop spans 15 amino acids. CDR1 is LNHNV, CDR2 YYDKDF, per germline (reference sequence). Trimming stripped 0 bases from V and 11 bases from J, with 18 bases between. The CDR3 DNA reads as TGTGCCACCAGCAGAGATATGGCACAGTCACAGGGGCAGTATTTT. Its protein product is CATSRDMAQSQGQYF.

The chain joins TRBV4-1 to TRBJ2-7; maybe TRBD1 (5 bases). With 2 bases removed from V and 3 bases from J, the gap between germline ends came to 11 bases. Per germline, CDR1 MGHRA and CDR2 YSYEKL. The CDR3 totals 14 residues. As DNA, the CDR3 is TGCGCCAGCAGCCAATCTCAAGGGGACTACGAGCAGTACTTC. Amino acid sequence: CASSQSQGDYEQYF.